The 18 T cell receptor beta chains in this list originate from one sample, sequenced in a study of T cell repertoires in cytomegalovirus infection. Each CDR3 protein gets one entry after TCRdb re-called the reads with MiXCR. The table has over 100,000 distinct CDR3 sequences, more than 15% seen once. The source material was PBMCs. The receptors come from a human donor in good health (CMV status not recorded). Some clones in this sample may be carry-over from other donors' samples.

The genes are TRBV7-3 and TRBJ2-1; the D gene is possibly TRBD2 (7 bases). Germline loops: CDR1 SGHTA, CDR2 FQGTGA. V lost 5 bases and J 2 bases, leaving 13 bases between the germline ends. This CDR3 spans 15 amino acids. This chain's CDR3 is CASSDGGPTYNEQFF. In DNA form, the CDR3 reads TGTGCCAGCAGCGACGGGGGGCCCACCTACAATGAGCAGTTCTTC.

J is TRBJ2-2 and V is TRBV5-4; TRBD2 aligns across 11 bases. CDR1 is SGHNT, CDR2 YYREEE, per germline (reference sequence). CDR3 length: 14 amino acids. V dropped 2 bases and J dropped 9; count of bases not matched to a gene: 3. CDR3 residues: CASSFSGGDRELFF. The CDR3 coding sequence is TGTGCCAGCAGCTTTAGCGGGGGGGACCGGGAGCTGTTTTTT.

This clonotype was seen at least ten times. This sequence joins TRBV12-3 or TRBV12-4 and TRBJ1-1; the D gene is possibly TRBD1 (5 bases). Trimming pared 8 bases from V and 0 bases from J, leaving 37 bases between. This CDR3 has 22 residues. CDR3 loop: CASPPPRSGMDWGRRLNTEAFF. CDR3 bases: TGTGCCAGCCCCCCTCCCCGGTCAGGGATGGATTGGGGCCGTAGACTGAACACTGAAGCTTTCTTT.

This clonotype was recorded once. CDR3 DNA sequence: TGTGCCAGTAGTATAGAAGGCGGGGGGTCCTACAATGAGCAGTTCTTC. Encoded protein: CASSIEGGGSYNEQFF. The chain carries TRBV19 and TRBJ2-1, with 8 bases fitting TRBD2. CDR1 and CDR2 from the germline V gene are LNHDA and SQIVND (reference sequence). The junction had 2 bases not matched to a gene; V was cut back by 0 bases and J by 1 base. This CDR3 spans 16 amino acids.

This clonotype was picked up a small number of times. The chain employs TRBV7-2 and TRBJ2-1, with 11 bases aligning to TRBD1. The germline V gene encodes CDR1 SGHTA and CDR2 FQGNSA. The CDR3 has 14 residues. V shed 5 bases and J 10 bases; nucleotides not matched to a gene: 7. This CDR3 reads CASSGTGGGKEQFF. CDR3 nucleotide sequence: TGTGCCAGCAGCGGGACAGGGGGGGGTAAGGAGCAGTTCTTC. The variable domain in full, completed from reference TRBV7-2 and TRBJ2-1, reads GAGVSQSPSNKVTEKGKDVELRCDPISGHTALYWYRQSLGQGLEFLIYFQGNSAPDKSGLPSDRFSAERTGGSVSTLTIQRTQQEDSAVYLCASSGTGGGKEQFFGPGTRLTVL.

This clonotype has a count of ten or more. The chain couples TRBV19 to TRBJ2-2; D not resolved. The CDR3 extends over 13 amino acids. The germline gives CDR1 LNHDA, CDR2 SQIVND (reference sequence). V lost 4 bases and J 0 bases, leaving 3 bases between the germline ends. The CDR3 DNA sequence: TGTGCCAGTAGTAACTCGAACACCGGGGAGCTGTTTTTT. Amino acids: CASSNSNTGELFF. Supplemented by reference TRBV19 and TRBJ2-2, the full variable domain reads DGGITQSPKYLFRKEGQNVTLSCEQNLNHDAMYWYRQDPGQGLRLIYYSQIVNDFQKGDIAEGYSVSREKKESFPLTVTSAQKNPTAFYLCASSNSNTGELFFGEGSRLTVL.

This sequence joins TRBV7-9 and TRBJ2-1; D might be TRBD1 or TRBD2, each matching 5 bases. This CDR3 comprises 14 residues. Germline CDR1 SEHNR, CDR2 FQNEAQ (reference sequence). Trimming took off 5 bases at V and 9 bases at J, with 17 bases between the two ends. The CDR3 loop reads CASSPARGWFEQFF. The DNA for the CDR3 is TGTGCCAGCAGCCCGGCGAGGGGCTGGTTTGAGCAGTTCTTC.

At least ten counts were recorded for this clonotype. CDR3 nucleotides: TGTGCCAGCAGCCTCCGCTTTCGGACAGGCTACGAGCAGTACTTC. This gives the protein CASSLRFRTGYEQYF. The V gene is TRBV14, the J gene TRBJ2-7; 7 positions match TRBD1. Trimming removed 4 bases from V and 3 bases from J; junction bases left unmatched: 9. CDR3 length equals 15 residues. Germline lookup yields CDR1 SGHDN and CDR2 FVKESK.

This clonotype was found many times. A junction end diverges from the germline sequence, so it may reflect a read error. The V call is TRBV7-2, the J call TRBJ2-1, with TRBD2 matching 16 bases. Looked up from germline, CDR1 is SGHTA and CDR2 is FQGNSA. There are 17 residues in the CDR3. DNA of the CDR3: TGTGCCAGCAGCTTGAATACTGCGGGACTAGCGGGGGGGCTAGGTATCTTC. Amino acids: CASSLNTAGLAGGLGIF.

This chain links TRBV5-4 with TRBJ2-7, with D perhaps matching TRBD2 (6 bases). This CDR3 has 15 residues. Between the trimmed V and J ends, which lost 3 bases and 0 bases, there was a span of 13 bases. Germline CDR1 SGHNT, CDR2 YYREEE (reference sequence). The CDR3 DNA follows: TGTGCCAGCAGCTCGCCCGGGACTTCCTCCTACGAGCAGTACTTC. Residues: CASSSPGTSSYEQYF.

This clonotype was seen many times. The V call is TRBV7-3, the J call TRBJ2-7; D is uncertain. V lost 6 bases, J lost 3 bases, and 18 bases lay in between. Germline values: CDR1 SGHTA, CDR2 FQGTGA. The CDR3 extends over 15 amino acids. CDR3 in DNA: TGTGCCAGCAGTCCCGGACCACCAAGACACTACGAGCAGTACTTC. This sequence encodes CASSPGPPRHYEQYF.

The chain is built from TRBV24-1 and TRBJ2-3; D remains unclear. CDR1 is KGHDR and CDR2 is SFDVKD in the germline V gene. With 7 bases removed from V and 3 bases from J, the gap between germline ends came to 10 bases. The CDR3 length is 13 residues. CDR3 DNA sequence: TGTGCCACCAGGGTCGGCTCGACAGATACGCAGTATTTT. Translated: CATRVGSTDTQYF.

This chain links TRBV18 with TRBJ2-3; D gene unclear. Per germline, CDR1 KGHSH and CDR2 LQKENI. Trimming took 5 bases from V and 6 from J, leaving 9 bases between them. The CDR3 runs 12 residues. The DNA of the CDR3 is TGTGCCAGCTCAAATATGTTGGATACGCAGTATTTT. It specifies CASSNMLDTQYF. The full variable domain, with the rest looked up from reference TRBV18 and TRBJ2-3, is NAGVMQNPRHLVRRRGQEARLRCSPMKGHSHVYWYRQLPEEGLKFMVYLQKENIIDESGMPKERFSAEFPKEGPSILRIQQVVRGDSAAYFCASSNMLDTQYFGPGTRLTVL.

This clonotype was seen ten or more times. The chain employs TRBV7-3 and TRBJ2-3; a weak D match, TRBD1 (6 bases). The germline V and J ends were trimmed by 2 bases and 1 base, with 10 bases remaining between them. The CDR3 contains 15 residues. In germline, CDR1 is SGHTA, CDR2 FQGTGA. The CDR3 coding sequence is TGTGCCAGCAGCTTACAGGGGATGGGCACAGATACGCAGTATTTT. Encoded protein: CASSLQGMGTDTQYF.

The chain recombines TRBV20-1 with TRBJ1-5; D unresolved. V lost 0 bases and J 8 bases, leaving 14 bases between the germline ends. There are 14 residues in the CDR3. Germline V CDR1 and CDR2: DFQATT, SNEGSKA (reference sequence). The CDR3 DNA is TGCAGTGCTAGAGATCCTGACCGGGAGGAGCCCCAGCATTTT. It encodes CSARDPDREEPQHF.

The gene calls are TRBV29-1 and TRBJ1-2; D is perhaps TRBD1 (6 bases). Trimming stripped 3 bases from V and 2 bases from J, with 7 bases between. Germline V lookup: CDR1 SQVTM, CDR2 ANQGSEA. The CDR3 has 12 amino acids. The CDR3 DNA follows: TGCAGCGTTGAGCAGGGGAACTATGGCTACACCTTC. Its translation: CSVEQGNYGYTF.

The chain uses TRBV6-1 and TRBJ2-3; TRBD2 aligns across 8 bases. CDR1 MNHNS and CDR2 SASEGT come from the germline V gene. Germline trimming cut 1 base from V and 3 bases from J; bases unmatched to any gene: 6. The CDR3 has 16 amino acids. CDR3 amino acids: CASSEDHAGGTDTQYF. CDR3 DNA: TGTGCCAGCAGTGAAGATCATGCGGGGGGAACAGATACGCAGTATTTT.

J is TRBJ2-7 and V is TRBV29-1, with D possibly being TRBD2 (6 bases). CDR3 length: 13 amino acids. The ends were cut back, 1 base at V and 6 bases at J, with 13 bases in the middle. Germline loops: CDR1 SQVTM, CDR2 ANQGSEA. CDR3 nucleotides: TGCAGCGTTGAAGGACTACTCGGGGGCGAGCAGTACTTC. It encodes CSVEGLLGGEQYF.